Presented here are 12 T cell receptor beta chains from one specimen sequenced in a study of control samples from healthy donors and cancer patients. Clones were read by immunoSEQ multiplex PCR, and TCRdb kept only the in-frame ones, dropping some. The table includes some 71,000 clones, roughly 90% detected once. The sequenced material came from PBMCs. Source of these receptors: a man in his sixties with colorectal cancer.

V gene TRBV19 combines with J gene TRBJ1-5; D is perhaps TRBD1 (6 bases). CDR1 and CDR2 (germline): LNHDA, SQIVND (reference sequence). The ends were cut back, 3 bases at V and 2 bases at J, with 26 bases in the middle. The CDR3 runs 20 residues. CDR3 protein: CASSIPTQGFRVSGNQPQHF. For the CDR3, the DNA is TGTGCCAGTAGTATCCCTACCCAGGGGTTCAGAGTGAGTGGCAATCAGCCCCAGCATTTT.

The chain carries TRBV2 and TRBJ1-4, with D hard to call. This CDR3 spans 12 amino acids. The V gene lost 8 bases and the J gene lost 8 bases, with 12 bases spanning the gap. Germline V gene lookup returns CDR1 SNHLY and CDR2 FYNNEI. The CDR3 DNA reads as TGTGCCAGCTCCATTGGTGGGGAAAAACTGTTTTTT. The encoded protein is CASSIGGEKLFF.

This clone was seen a few times. This rearrangement joins TRBV2 to TRBJ1-3; 12 bases align to TRBD1. With V trimmed by 5 bases and J by 3 bases, 5 bases remained unmatched. Germline V lookup: CDR1 SNHLY, CDR2 FYNNEI. The length of the CDR3 is 16 residues. For the CDR3, the DNA is TGTGCCAGCAGTCGGGGACAGGGGGCTTATGGAAACACCATATATTTT. Translated, it gives CASSRGQGAYGNTIYF. Drawing the rest from reference TRBV2 and TRBJ1-3, the complete variable domain is EPEVTQTPSHQVTQMGQEVILRCVPISNHLYFYWYRQILGQKVEFLVSFYNNEISEKSEIFDDQFSVERPDGSNFTLKIRSTKLEDSAMYFCASSRGQGAYGNTIYFGEGSWLTVV.

CDR3 nucleotides: TGTGCCAGCAGCGACCGGGACAGGGGAGCGGGAGAGACCCAGTACTTC. Its protein product is CASSDRDRGAGETQYF. The rearrangement links TRBV4-2 to TRBJ2-5; 10 bases are shared with TRBD1. Germline loops: CDR1 LGHNA, CDR2 YNFKEQ. Germline trimming cut 5 bases from V and 4 bases from J; bases unmatched to any gene: 10. The CDR3 is 16 residues long.

In its sample, this clone was seen a few times. V gene TRBV28 combines with J gene TRBJ1-2; D remains unclear. Germline V gives CDR1 MDHEN, CDR2 SYDVKM. The CDR3 consists of 14 residues. The ends were cut back, 3 bases at V and 5 bases at J, with 13 bases in the middle. The CDR3 DNA sequence: TGTGCCAGCAGTTTGAGGAAAGAAGTTTATGGCTACACCTTC. Translation: CASSLRKEVYGYTF.

This chain connects TRBV20-1 to TRBJ2-1; D is ambiguous. Germline lookup yields CDR1 DFQATT and CDR2 SNEGSKA (reference sequence). The CDR3 runs 11 residues. V dropped 7 bases and J dropped 3 bases, with 7 bases sitting between them. CDR3 coding DNA: TGCAGTGGGAGTCGCTACAATGAGCAGTTCTTC. This encodes CSGSRYNEQFF.

The chain joins TRBV12-3 or TRBV12-4 to TRBJ2-5; D is perhaps TRBD1 (6 bases). This CDR3 is built from 13 residues. Trimming pared 3 bases from V and 4 bases from J, leaving 9 bases between. The CDR3 nucleotides are TGTGCCAGCAGTTTCGTGGGGGCAGAGACCCAGTACTTC. This encodes CASSFVGAETQYF.

J is TRBJ1-3 and V is TRBV5-5; TRBD1 matches at 7 bases. Trimming cost V 2 bases and J 0 bases; bases outside gene matches: 2. The CDR3 is 15 amino acids. CDR1 and CDR2 from the germline V gene are SGHKS and YYEKEE (reference sequence). The CDR3, as DNA: TGTGCCAGCAGCTTATGGGACAGCTCTGGAAACACCATATATTTT. Encoded protein: CASSLWDSSGNTIYF. The full variable domain, with the rest looked up from reference TRBV5-5 and TRBJ1-3, is DAGVTQSPTHLIKTRGQQVTLRCSPISGHKSVSWYQQVLGQGPQFIFQYYEKEERGRGNFPDRFSARQFPNYSSELNVNALLLGDSALYLCASSLWDSSGNTIYFGEGSWLTVV.

The J gene is TRBJ1-2, the V gene TRBV19, with 8 bases aligning to TRBD1. The CDR3 has 14 amino acids. V lost 1 base, J lost 8 bases, and 6 bases stayed unmatched. CDR1 LNHDA and CDR2 SQIVND come from the germline V gene (reference sequence). CDR3 loop: CASSIVSGGQGYTF. DNA for the CDR3: TGTGCCAGTAGTATAGTTTCAGGGGGCCAAGGCTACACCTTC.

The CDR3 DNA follows: TGTGCCAGCAGTCCGCTTATCGGCGCTTTCTTT. Protein product: CASSPLIGAFF. V usage is TRBV28 and J usage is TRBJ1-1; no reliable D call. Trimming removed 5 bases at V and 11 bases at J, with 12 bases between. This CDR3 contains 11 residues. Germline V gives CDR1 MDHEN, CDR2 SYDVKM. The full variable domain, in which reference TRBV28 and TRBJ1-1 provide the parts outside the CDR3, is DVKVTQSSRYLVKRTGEKVFLECVQDMDHENMFWYRQDPGLGLRLIYFSYDVKMKEKGDIPEGYSVSREKKERFSLILESASTNQTSMYLCASSPLIGAFFGQGTRLTVV.

V and J are TRBV5-1 and TRBJ1-1; TRBD1 is a possible D gene (5 bases). There are 15 residues in the CDR3. Germline V gene data show CDR1 as SGHRS and CDR2 as YFSETQ. Trimming left V 3 bases short and J 0 bases short, with 12 bases between. CDR3: CASSYYGALNTEAFF. CDR3 DNA: TGCGCCAGCAGCTATTATGGGGCCTTGAACACTGAAGCTTTCTTT.

The gene calls are TRBV5-6 and TRBJ1-6, with 8 bases identical to TRBD1. Per germline, CDR1 SGHDT and CDR2 YYEEEE. The CDR3 is made up of 14 amino acids. The trim removed 1 base at V and 10 bases at J, leaving 4 bases unmatched. The CDR3 loop is CASSLQGAISPLHF. DNA for the CDR3: TGTGCCAGCAGCTTGCAGGGGGCAATCTCACCCCTCCACTTT.